Presented here are 2 T cell receptor beta chains from one specimen sequenced in a study of blood T cell repertoires in COVID-19. Only in-frame clones appear in the TCRdb table, and some are missing; sequencing was by immunoSEQ multiplex PCR. The sample includes around 100,000 clones, roughly 88% seen only once; the top ten take under 5.5%. Sample: peripheral blood. The source of these receptors is a human donor in a cohort sampled during active COVID-19.

The chain recombines TRBV27 with TRBJ2-5; no reliable D call. CDR1 and CDR2 (germline): MNHEY, SMNVEV (reference sequence). The CDR3 is 13 residues long. Trimming took 6 bases from V and 5 from J, leaving 13 bases between them. Written as DNA, the CDR3 is TGTGCCAGCAGCCCCCTTTGGGCGGAGACCCAGTACTTC. Protein product: CASSPLWAETQYF.

The chain is built from TRBV4-2 and TRBJ2-1, with a weak D call TRBD2 (5 bases). The CDR3 has 16 residues. V lost 1 base and J lost 1, with 11 bases in between. Germline V gene lookup returns CDR1 LGHNA and CDR2 YNFKEQ. The CDR3 DNA reads as TGTGCCAGCAGCCAAGGGCTAGCCGATTCCTACAATGAGCAGTTCTTC. Its protein product is CASSQGLADSYNEQFF.